This TCR beta chain was captured by sequencing in a study of control samples from healthy donors and cancer patients. TCRdb keeps only in-frame clones here, not all; method: immunoSEQ multiplex PCR. The sample records some 150,000 clones, around 94% being singletons. Sequenced material: PBMCs. The sequence was obtained from a man aged 60-69 years with colorectal cancer.

The CDR3 sequence: CASSPQRMGSRTDTQYF. The CDR3 bases are TGTGCCAGCAGTCCCCAGCGTATGGGGTCCCGCACAGATACGCAGTATTTT. The V gene is TRBV28, the J gene TRBJ2-3; no clear D gene. Germline V gene data show CDR1 as MDHEN and CDR2 as SYDVKM. Trimming removed 5 bases from V and 1 base from J, with 19 bases in between. CDR3 size: 17 residues. The complete variable domain, with remaining parts taken from reference TRBV28 and TRBJ2-3, reads DVKVTQSSRYLVKRTGEKVFLECVQDMDHENMFWYRQDPGLGLRLIYFSYDVKMKEKGDIPEGYSVSREKKERFSLILESASTNQTSMYLCASSPQRMGSRTDTQYFGPGTRLTVL.